Presented here are 10 T cell receptor beta chains from one specimen sequenced in a study of T cell responses to AZD1222 COVID-19 vaccine. The assay was immunoSEQ multiplex PCR, and TCRdb's table has in-frame clones only and misses some. The sample lists 150,000 to 200,000 clones; around 93% were seen once. Source: peripheral blood, taken on day 0 of AZD1222 vaccination. Receptor source: an adult in good health.

The chain uses TRBV6-1 and TRBJ2-4; D is unclear. The V gene's germline CDR1 is MNHNS and CDR2 SASEGT. Deletions cut 2 bases from V and 0 bases from J, with 14 bases between. This CDR3 comprises 17 residues. The CDR3 is CASSELVTNLAKNIQYF. CDR3 DNA: TGTGCCAGCAGTGAACTTGTAACAAATCTAGCCAAAAACATTCAGTACTTC.

The V and J genes are TRBV29-1 and TRBJ2-4, with D possibly matching TRBD1 (5 bases). Per germline, CDR1 SQVTM and CDR2 ANQGSEA. The CDR3 loop spans 13 amino acids. V shed 2 bases and J shed 6 bases, with 11 bases lying between them. The CDR3 coding sequence is TGCAGCGTTGAAAAGGGGTCTCGAAACATTCAGTACTTC. Its protein product is CSVEKGSRNIQYF.

The rearrangement uses TRBV5-1 and TRBJ1-2, with D maybe TRBD1 (6 bases). This CDR3 is built from 13 residues. Per the germline V gene, CDR1 is SGHRS and CDR2 is YFSETQ. The V end lost 3 bases, the J end lost 8 bases, and 14 bases lay between the germline ends. CDR3 sequence: CASSSRGLRGYTF. In nucleotides, the CDR3 is TGCGCCAGCAGCTCCAGGGGTTTGCGGGGCTACACCTTC. Full variable domain (missing parts from reference TRBV5-1 and TRBJ1-2): KAGVTQTPRYLIKTRGQQVTLSCSPISGHRSVSWYQQTPGQGLQFLFEYFSETQRNKGNFPGRFSGRQFSNSRSEMNVSTLELGDSALYLCASSSRGLRGYTFGSGTRLTVV.

V gene TRBV5-1 combines with J gene TRBJ1-2; 7 bases align to TRBD1. Looked up from germline, CDR1 is SGHRS and CDR2 is YFSETQ. This CDR3 has 13 amino acids. V trimming: 1 base; J trimming: 4 bases; junction bases outside the gene matches: 1. CDR3 amino acids: CASSLRDSYGYTF. The CDR3, as DNA: TGCGCCAGCAGCTTGCGGGACAGCTATGGCTACACCTTC.

This chain joins TRBV5-1 and TRBJ2-1; D remains ambiguous. The germline gives CDR1 SGHRS, CDR2 YFSETQ. The CDR3 length is 15 residues. Trimming took 0 bases from V and 1 from J, leaving 8 bases between them. CDR3 loop: CASSLAAWSYNEQFF. CDR3 bases: TGCGCCAGCAGCTTGGCCGCGTGGTCCTACAATGAGCAGTTCTTC.

The J gene is TRBJ1-2, the V gene TRBV6-5; 7 bases map to TRBD1. CDR3 length equals 14 residues. The V and J ends lost 4 bases and 5 bases, in that order; junction bases with no gene match: 7. CDR1 is MNHEY, CDR2 SVGAGI, per germline. The CDR3 DNA follows: TGTGCCAGCAGTTCCGGACAGGACCTATATGGCTACACCTTC. Its protein is CASSSGQDLYGYTF.

The chain couples TRBV25-1 to TRBJ1-1; 8 nucleotides align to TRBD1. Germline CDR1 is MGHDK and CDR2 is SYGVNS. V shed 7 bases, J shed 4 bases, and the junction held 5 bases outside the gene matches. The CDR3 length is 13 residues. CDR3 amino acids: CASMRQGSTEAFF. The CDR3 DNA sequence: TGTGCCAGCATGAGACAGGGGTCCACTGAAGCTTTCTTT.

This clone was counted once. The CDR3: CASSFPAGRLAGDHYEQYF. The CDR3 DNA reads TGCGCCAGCAGCTTCCCCGCAGGGAGGTTAGCGGGAGACCACTACGAGCAGTACTTC. The V call is TRBV5-1, the J call TRBJ2-7; TRBD2 aligns across 9 bases. J lost 3 bases, V lost 2 bases, and 18 bases had no gene match. Germline CDR1 and CDR2: SGHRS and YFSETQ. The CDR3 sequence is 19 residues long.

The rearrangement links TRBV7-2 to TRBJ1-1, with D unclear. Germline V gives CDR1 SGHTA, CDR2 FQGNSA. Deletions cut 1 base from V and 0 bases from J, with 15 bases between. This CDR3 comprises 17 residues. The CDR3 DNA is TGTGCCAGCAGCTTAGTTTGGTCAGGCGGTATGAACACTGAAGCTTTCTTT. It specifies CASSLVWSGGMNTEAFF. Based on the CDR3 plus reference TRBV7-2 and TRBJ1-1, the full variable domain is GAGVSQSPSNKVTEKGKDVELRCDPISGHTALYWYRQSLGQGLEFLIYFQGNSAPDKSGLPSDRFSAERTGGSVSTLTIQRTQQEDSAVYLCASSLVWSGGMNTEAFFGQGTRLTVV.

The CDR3 sequence: CATSRDKRNQPQHF. The CDR3 DNA reads TGTGCCACCAGCAGAGATAAACGGAATCAGCCCCAGCATTTT. The chain has TRBV15 and TRBJ1-5; no clear D. Germline assignment: CDR1 LNHNV and CDR2 YYDKDF (reference sequence). The CDR3 runs to 14 residues. Trimming cost V 0 bases and J 4 bases, with 7 bases left between them.